The 17 T cell receptor beta chains below all came from one sample that was sequenced in a study of blood T cell repertoires in COVID-19. Generated by immunoSEQ multiplex PCR, the TCRdb table keeps only in-frame clones and is missing some. The profile covers about 150,000 clones, with 75% to 90% appearing a single time and under 2.5% taken by the ten largest. The sequencing input was peripheral blood. The receptors shown here come from a woman in her seventies with acute or convalescent COVID-19.

This chain uses TRBV19 with TRBJ1-5; D remains ambiguous. The length of the CDR3 is 13 residues. Germline V gene data show CDR1 as LNHDA and CDR2 as SQIVND (reference sequence). Trimming took 3 bases from V and 6 from J, leaving 9 bases between them. The CDR3 here is CASSMLVRQPQHF. CDR3 coding DNA: TGTGCCAGTAGTATGTTAGTACGTCAGCCCCAGCATTTT.

V is TRBV28 and J is TRBJ1-2; D is unclear. The CDR3 has 14 amino acids. Trimming removed 4 bases at V and 2 bases at J, with 11 bases between. Germline CDR1 MDHEN, CDR2 SYDVKM. The DNA of the CDR3 is TGTGCCAGCAGTTATCTTCGGGAGAACTATGGCTACACCTTC. Translated: CASSYLRENYGYTF.

CDR3 sequence reads: CASSPTGLSNQPQHF. CDR3 bases: TGTGCCAGCAGTCCCACAGGGTTGAGCAATCAGCCCCAGCATTTT. The chain couples TRBV28 to TRBJ1-5; a weak D match, TRBD1 (6 bases). The CDR3 loop spans 15 amino acids. V lost 5 bases, J lost 1 base, and 12 bases lay in between. Germline V CDR1 and CDR2: MDHEN, SYDVKM. Looking up the rest from reference TRBV28 and TRBJ1-5 gives the full variable domain: DVKVTQSSRYLVKRTGEKVFLECVQDMDHENMFWYRQDPGLGLRLIYFSYDVKMKEKGDIPEGYSVSREKKERFSLILESASTNQTSMYLCASSPTGLSNQPQHFGDGTRLSIL.

The J gene is TRBJ1-2, the V gene TRBV28; the D is unclear. CDR3 size: 12 residues. V lost 0 bases and J 8 bases, leaving 7 bases between the germline ends. CDR1 is MDHEN, CDR2 SYDVKM, per germline. CDR3 sequence (DNA): TGTGCCAGCAGTTTATGGGGGAGCGGCTACACCTTC. It specifies CASSLWGSGYTF.

This chain connects TRBV6-6 to TRBJ2-3, with TRBD2 as a possible D gene (6 bases). This CDR3 region has 15 residues. V dropped 7 bases and J dropped 1 base, with 15 bases sitting between them. Germline loops: CDR1 MNHNY, CDR2 SVGAGI (reference sequence). The CDR3 DNA reads as TGTGCCAGCATTCCACACGGCGGGGGCACAGATACGCAGTATTTT. It encodes CASIPHGGGTDTQYF.

This rearrangement joins TRBV28 to TRBJ2-7; D is possibly TRBD1 (5 bases). From germline, CDR1 is MDHEN and CDR2 SYDVKM. This CDR3 has 13 residues. V gave up 1 base and J gave up 5 bases, with 9 bases separating them. CDR3 residues: CASSLYGADEQYV. CDR3 coding DNA: TGTGCCAGCAGTTTATATGGGGCAGACGAGCAGTACGTC.

The gene calls are TRBV5-1 and TRBJ1-5, with 8 bases matching TRBD1. V gave up 0 bases and J gave up 2 bases; unmatched junction bases: 4. CDR1 is SGHRS, CDR2 YFSETQ, per germline. The CDR3 has 16 amino acids. The CDR3 region has the DNA TGCGCCAGCAGCTTGGGGACAGGGCTGGGCAATCAGCCCCAGCATTTT. Its protein is CASSLGTGLGNQPQHF.

This rearrangement joins TRBV9 to TRBJ2-5; D may be TRBD2 (9 bases). V dropped 3 bases and J dropped 2 bases, with 17 bases sitting between them. This CDR3 is built from 16 residues. Looked up from germline, CDR1 is SGDLS and CDR2 is YYNGEE. CDR3 DNA sequence: TGTGCCAGCAGCGCCAGGGGGCTAGCGGGGCAAGAGACCCAGTACTTC. It codes for CASSARGLAGQETQYF.

The chain has TRBV5-1 and TRBJ2-2, with D tentatively TRBD2 (6 bases). Trimming shortened V by 0 bases and J by 6 bases, and 12 bases separated the two germline ends. The V gene's germline CDR1 is SGHRS and CDR2 YFSETQ. The CDR3 is 15 residues long. DNA of the CDR3: TGCGCCAGCAGCTTGGTAGGAGGGGCCGCCGGGGAGCTGTTTTTT. Protein sequence: CASSLVGGAAGELFF.

V usage is TRBV5-1 and J usage is TRBJ1-1, with D possibly matching TRBD1 (5 bases). Germline values: CDR1 SGHRS, CDR2 YFSETQ. Trimming removed 1 base from V and 4 bases from J, with 20 bases in between. The CDR3 contains 17 residues. CDR3 sequence (DNA): TGCGCCAGCAGCTTGTCTCGCGGGGGAAGGGGAGTCACTGAAGCTTTCTTT. Translating it yields CASSLSRGGRGVTEAFF.

The chain employs TRBV28 and TRBJ2-7; 9 bases agree with TRBD2. Germline trimming cut 7 bases from V and 6 bases from J; bases unmatched to any gene: 10. This CDR3 is built from 14 residues. CDR1 and CDR2 from the germline V gene are MDHEN and SYDVKM. The CDR3 coding sequence is TGTGCCAGCAATTCCGCGGGGGGGCCGGCCGAGCAGTACGTC. It specifies CASNSAGGPAEQYV.

The chain recombines TRBV30 with TRBJ2-5; D not resolved. Per germline, CDR1 GTSNPN and CDR2 SVGIG (reference sequence). With 2 bases removed from V and 3 bases from J, the gap between germline ends came to 13 bases. The CDR3 has 14 amino acids. The CDR3 loop is CAWSPTHPEETQYF. The CDR3 DNA follows: TGTGCCTGGAGTCCCACACACCCCGAAGAGACCCAGTACTTC.

The CDR3 nucleotides read TGTGCCTGGAGTAAGGGGGCGCGTAACGAGCAGTACTTC. Its translation: CAWSKGARNEQYF. The chain carries TRBV30 and TRBJ2-7, with TRBD1 identical over 7 bases. The V gene end was trimmed by 2 bases and the J gene end by 5 bases; junction bases not matched to a gene: 6. The CDR3 extends over 13 amino acids. Germline V gene sequence: CDR1 GTSNPN, CDR2 SVGIG (reference sequence).

The chain joins TRBV4-2 to TRBJ2-3, with D tentatively TRBD2 (5 bases). Germline CDR1 and CDR2: LGHNA and YNFKEQ. V lost 2 bases, J lost 4 bases, and 7 bases lay in between. This CDR3 is 13 amino acids long. CDR3 amino acids: CASSQWTSDTQYF. Here the CDR3 DNA reads TGTGCCAGCAGCCAATGGACTTCAGATACGCAGTATTTT.

The chain carries TRBV7-9 and TRBJ2-3, with D unclear. Looked up from germline, CDR1 is SEHNR and CDR2 is FQNEAQ (reference sequence). The length of the CDR3 is 14 residues. V shed 3 bases and J shed 0 bases, with 7 bases lying between them. The CDR3 region is CASSFSGSTDTQYF. The DNA of the CDR3 is TGTGCCAGCAGCTTCTCAGGCAGCACAGATACGCAGTATTTT.

This chain joins TRBV27 and TRBJ1-1; D remains ambiguous. This CDR3 spans 14 amino acids. V was pared by 5 bases and J by 0 bases, with 10 bases between. Germline V lookup: CDR1 MNHEY, CDR2 SMNVEV (reference sequence). The CDR3 bases are TGTGCCAGCAGTCCCGTCGTAATGAACACTGAAGCTTTCTTT. It specifies CASSPVVMNTEAFF.

The chain employs TRBV6-5 and TRBJ2-3, with 12 nucleotides matching TRBD1. This CDR3 has 15 residues. CDR1 is MNHEY, CDR2 SVGAGI, per germline. V shed 5 bases, J shed 4 bases, and the junction held 4 bases outside the gene matches. The CDR3 is CASSQGTGGADTQYF. The CDR3 DNA sequence: TGTGCCAGCAGTCAGGGGACAGGGGGCGCAGATACGCAGTATTTT.